The 7 T cell receptor beta chains given below trace back to one sample, sequenced in a study of T-cell reconstitution after alpha-beta-depleted transplantation in children (dated by TCRdb to 2016 to 2018). Per the publication, the treatment or condition label means: allogeneic hematopoietic cell transplantation with graft depleted of TCRalphabeta T cells and CD19 B cells. Receptors were amplified or captured by PCR. Sequenced on an Illumina HiSeq 2500. To normalize quantification of the TCRbeta repertoire, the TCR libraries were built with molecular barcoding that relied on unique molecular identifiers. Clones were called with MiXCR by TCRdb after fastp trimmed the public reads at Q25, and only in-frame beta chains were retained. CDR3 protein duplicates are merged, each entry listing the most common genes and DNA. The sample table lists about 130,000 distinct CDR3 sequences, approximately 8.7% of them with a count of one. The ten largest clones take up less than 25% of the sample.

Sequencing used PBMCs, mostly from graft donor cells, obtained 180 days after TCRalphabeta/CD19-depleted stem cell transplant. These receptors were taken from a girl under three years old who had a stem cell transplant for combined immunodeficiency, so the T cells may come from the graft donor.

This chain joins TRBV5-1 and TRBJ2-7, with D perhaps TRBD2 (6 bases). CDR1 SGHRS and CDR2 YFSETQ come from the germline V gene. CDR3 length: 14 residues. Trimming shortened V by 2 bases and J by 2 bases, and 11 bases separated the two germline ends. For the CDR3, the DNA is TGCGCCAGCAGCTTTACTAGCCCGGCCTACGAGCAGTACTTC. Amino acid sequence: CASSFTSPAYEQYF.

The gene calls are TRBV5-1 and TRBJ1-1; a possible D gene is TRBD1 (6 bases). Germline V CDR1 and CDR2: SGHRS, YFSETQ. The V and J ends lost 5 bases and 0 bases respectively, with 11 bases between them. CDR3 length: 14 residues. CDR3 in DNA: TGCGCCAGCAGTTCAAGGGGGATGAACACTGAAGCTTTCTTT. Residues: CASSSRGMNTEAFF.

This chain joins TRBV20-1 and TRBJ2-2; D gene unclear. Germline V gene sequence: CDR1 DFQATT, CDR2 SNEGSKA (reference sequence). The CDR3 has 13 amino acids. Deletions cut 6 bases from V and 6 bases from J, with 14 bases between. The CDR3 loop reads CSALGYNAGELFF. The DNA for the CDR3 is TGCAGTGCCCTCGGATATAACGCCGGGGAGCTGTTTTTT.

This clonotype was recorded a few times. V and J are TRBV19 and TRBJ2-2; possibly TRBD2 for D (6 bases). The CDR3 is 13 residues long. CDR1 and CDR2 from the germline V gene are LNHDA and SQIVND (reference sequence). Trimming stripped 6 bases from V and 6 bases from J, with 11 bases between. CDR3 sequence reads: CASRIWGAGELFF. For the CDR3, the DNA is TGTGCCAGTAGGATTTGGGGGGCCGGGGAGCTGTTTTTT.

This clonotype was detected a few times. This chain connects TRBV20-1 to TRBJ2-1, with D unclear. V was shortened by 0 bases and J by 5 bases, with 8 bases between the two germline ends. CDR1 is DFQATT, CDR2 SNEGSKA, per germline (reference sequence). This CDR3 spans 13 amino acids. CDR3 residues: CSARDPPDNEQFF. The CDR3 DNA is TGCAGTGCTAGAGATCCACCAGACAATGAGCAGTTCTTC.

This clonotype occurred a few times. The rearrangement uses TRBV12-3 or TRBV12-4 and TRBJ2-3, with D unresolved. Trimming removed 3 bases at V and 14 bases at J, with 15 bases between. The CDR3 is 12 residues long. CDR3 residues: CASSFVSHVRYF. As DNA, the CDR3 is TGTGCCAGCAGTTTCGTTTCCCACGTCAGGTATTTT.

This clonotype was seen more than once but under ten times. One end of the junction varies from germline; a read error may be responsible. The chain recombines TRBV10-3 with TRBJ2-7, with D perhaps TRBD2 (5 bases). The CDR3 runs 13 residues. Germline-derived CDR1 and CDR2 are ENHRY and SYGVKD. The CDR3 is CAISESGNPEQYF. CDR3 in DNA: TGTGCCATAAGTGAGTCCGGGAACCCGGAGCAGTACTTC.